The entry that follows covers one T cell receptor beta chain sequence. This clone has just a few counts. The antigen it recognizes is unknown. Within one base of it there is no much larger clone, and no base qualities were kept. Participants in the prospective study were aged about 18 to 95 years, lived in under 30 United States geographic areas, and enrolled through a virtual design. Cohort assignment in the prospective study relied on participant-reported clinical history from a screening survey and a study questionnaire. ImmuneRACE Cohort 3 recovered participants were defined by two consecutive negative NP/OP PCR tests, healthcare professional clearance, or symptom resolution. Each participant in the prospective study had whole blood, serum and a nasopharyngeal or oropharyngeal swab collected by mobile phlebotomists. Over an approximately 2-month period, participants in the prospective study had the option of providing additional blood draws and questionnaires. Prospective study blood samples were shipped either frozen or at room temperature before DNA extraction.

This specimen belongs to a study of blood T cell repertoires in COVID-19 (dated by TCRdb to between 2020 and 2021). Concerning the study at large: Samples from collaborators originated in the United States, Italy and Spain and spanned both the acute and convalescent phases of COVID-19. Where available, HLA class I and class II types were taken from metadata supplied by the sample provider and were not determined by assay-based typing. Samples came from the ongoing ImmuneRACE study (first 160 participants) plus 1,254 subjects from 6 global collaborators. Deeply sampled blood TCRbeta repertoires from subjects exposed to, actively infected with, or recovered from COVID-19 were included in the dataset. The repertoires were released in a freely available public database meant as a resource for research on the immune response to SARS-CoV-2. The sample metadata nearly always contained a de-identified subject ID, COVID-19 status, age in years and sex. The prospective study material was composed of cDNA or gDNA derived from T cells, B-cell-depleted T cells, or PBMCs. What the research found in general, with its limitations: The quantity of clinical and demographic metadata differed by source and by participant and was supplied without curation.

TCRbeta CDR3 regions were amplified from genomic DNA by means of the immunoSEQ Assay, a bias-controlled multiplex PCR. In the source study's methods: Within the assay, amplification of reference gene primers was used to estimate how many nucleated cells each sample contained. Sequence reads were collapsed and filtered to measure the absolute abundance of every unique TCRbeta CDR3 rearrangement. For each sample, productive Simpson clonality was calculated by taking the square root of Simpson's diversity index across productive rearrangements. The immuneACCESS repertoire file appears here via TCRdb, limited to in-frame rearrangements. These files lack a portion of the clones; in checked studies, under half of the deficit traces to unresolved V genes, and the cause of the others is not known. V and J calls and clone size are copied from that table; D and trimming were computed from the DNA. This sample is represented by around 250,000 clones; about 87% of them were singletons. The top ten clonotypes cover approximately 1.7% of the sample.

This sequence originates from a woman aged 45-59 years who had recovered from COVID-19. Sequenced: PBMCs or T cells enriched from blood (not recorded which).

The CDR3 is CASSLGRGLEETQYF. The DNA sequence is TGTGCCAGCAGCTTAGGTCGGGGACTTGAAGAGACCCAGTACTTC. The chain was built from TRBV7-9 and TRBJ2-5; matching of 6 bases hints at TRBD2 as the D gene. CDR1 SEHNR and CDR2 FQNEAQ were looked up in the germline V gene (reference sequence). Relative to germline, V is 1 base shorter and J is 3 bases shorter, with 12 bases between their ends. There are 15 amino acids in the CDR3, from cysteine to phenylalanine inclusive. Only the CDR3 DNA is retained, 45 bases long and in frame from the first base.